Listed here are 6 T cell receptor beta chains from one sample, sequenced in a study of graft-versus-host responses after intestinal transplantation. The assay was immunoSEQ multiplex PCR, and TCRdb's table has in-frame clones only and misses some. The table lists around 97,000 clones, 93% of them singletons. Their antigens are not known. The source was unstimulated CD8+ T cells sorted from spleen or lymph node cells, collected before intestinal transplant. The receptor set was obtained from a human donor who received an intestinal transplant.

This clone was observed once. The chain links TRBV13 to TRBJ1-1, with unresolved D. The germline CDR1 and CDR2 sequences are PRHDT and FYEKMQ (reference sequence). The CDR3 sequence is 14 residues long. The V gene lost 6 bases and the J gene lost 5 bases, with 16 bases spanning the gap. CDR3 DNA sequence: TGTGCCAGCAGTTCAACATGGGGAGGTACTGAAGCTTTCTTT. Its translation is CASSSTWGGTEAFF.

The V call is TRBV5-1, the J call TRBJ2-5, with TRBD2 identical over 9 bases. Germline V lookup: CDR1 SGHRS, CDR2 YFSETQ. CDR3 length: 18 residues. The V segment lost 4 bases and the J segment 2 bases; nucleotides outside the gene matches: 15. CDR3 region: CASSQRKAGGLGQETQYF. The CDR3, as DNA: TGCGCCAGCAGCCAACGGAAGGCGGGGGGGCTGGGTCAAGAGACCCAGTACTTC.

This rearrangement joins TRBV5-4 to TRBJ2-5, with D hard to call. The CDR3 is 12 amino acids. V was clipped by 1 base and J by 5 bases, with 6 bases between them. Germline CDR1 and CDR2: SGHNT and YYREEE (reference sequence). The CDR3 DNA is TGTGCCAGCAGCTTGATCTCGGAGACCCAGTACTTC. Protein sequence: CASSLISETQYF.

This chain links TRBV19 with TRBJ1-2; D perhaps matches TRBD1 (5 bases). Germline V gene lookup returns CDR1 LNHDA and CDR2 SQIVND (reference sequence). The CDR3 is 15 residues long. Trimming stripped 3 bases from V and 8 bases from J, with 19 bases between. The CDR3 DNA sequence: TGTGCCAGTAGTATTACGGGAGGAGGGGCGGGCGGCTACACCTTC. Translated, it gives CASSITGGGAGGYTF.

The chain combines TRBV5-4 with TRBJ2-5; TRBD2 is a possible D gene (6 bases). The CDR3 loop spans 13 amino acids. Trimming cost V 1 base and J 5 bases, with 9 bases left between them. Germline loops: CDR1 SGHNT, CDR2 YYREEE (reference sequence). CDR3 nucleotide sequence: TGTGCCAGCAGCTTGCCCGCGGGGGAGACCCAGTACTTC. Amino acids: CASSLPAGETQYF.

The chain carries TRBV6-1 and TRBJ1-1; tentatively, D is TRBD1 (5 bases). The CDR3 covers 15 residues. From germline, CDR1 is MNHNS and CDR2 SASEGT. Trimming shortened V by 0 bases and J by 5 bases, and 13 bases separated the two germline ends. The CDR3 region has the DNA TGTGCCAGCAGTGAAGCTTCCCTGGGGGGAACTGAAGCTTTCTTT. Encoded protein: CASSEASLGGTEAFF.